Listed here are 3 T cell receptor beta chains from one sample, sequenced in a study of technical replicates of blood from a few donors. Clones were read by immunoSEQ multiplex PCR, and TCRdb kept only the in-frame ones, dropping some. Of 75,000 to 90,000 clones in the sample, around 93% were seen once. The sample comprised T cells isolated from PBMCs. The receptor source for this set is a human donor in good health.

Here the CDR3 reads CASSYWGREPTDTQYF. CDR3 nucleotides: TGTGCCAGCAGCTACTGGGGCAGGGAACCCACAGATACGCAGTATTTT. This chain links TRBV5-8 with TRBJ2-3, with D perhaps matching TRBD1 (5 bases). This CDR3 comprises 16 residues. CDR1 SGHTS and CDR2 YDEGEE come from the germline V gene. Trimming stripped 3 bases from V and 2 bases from J, with 16 bases between.

This chain connects TRBV7-9 to TRBJ1-3; D might be TRBD1 (6 bases). The V and J ends lost 1 base and 0 bases respectively, with 7 bases between them. The length of the CDR3 is 15 residues. The germline gives CDR1 SEHNR, CDR2 FQNEAQ (reference sequence). CDR3 DNA: TGTGCCAGCAGCTTAGTGGACAGCTCTGGAAACACCATATATTTT. Translating gives CASSLVDSSGNTIYF.

The chain is built from TRBV15 and TRBJ2-7, with a possible D match to TRBD2 (5 bases). The V end was cut by 1 base, the J end by 0 bases, with 7 bases between. CDR1 and CDR2 from the germline V gene are LNHNV and YYDKDF (reference sequence). The CDR3 totals 14 residues. The CDR3 DNA follows: TGTGCCACCAGCAGAGTGGGGAGCTCCTACGAGCAGTACTTC. This translates into CATSRVGSSYEQYF.